The rows below give T cell receptor beta chains drawn from one sample of a study of cytotoxic CD8 clonotypes in ibrutinib-treated CLL. Here immunoSEQ multiplex PCR was the method, and the copy in TCRdb shows in-frame clones only, minus some. In the table there are about 85,000 clones, about 76% of which are singletons. This sample comprised PBMCs, obtained after 12 months of ibrutinib treatment. These receptor sequences come from a human donor with chronic lymphocytic leukemia. Each CDR3 is given with its conserved first and last residue. The listing skips clone size in some rows; elsewhere it reads once, few, many or a size class.

size	J	V	CDR3
NA	TRBJ2-5	TRBV7-2	CASSPPGTGEETQYF
NA	TRBJ1-2	TRBV28	CASSPPTVLTGGYTF
once	TRBJ1-3	TRBV5-1	CASSLGGGWRSGNTIYF
NA	TRBJ1-3	TRBV5-1	CASSPQWGAGNTIYF
NA	TRBJ1-2	TRBV6-6	CASSHPLGQEDGYTF
NA	TRBJ1-1	TRBV19	CASNQGASTEAFF
NA	TRBJ2-5	TRBV7-9	CASSLLAGPETQYF
NA	TRBJ2-7	TRBV5-7	CASSFWGYEQYF
NA	TRBJ2-3	TRBV7-9	CASSLVGQGAADTQYF
NA	TRBJ2-3	TRBV7-3	CASSPLAGGSGDTQYF
NA	TRBJ1-5	TRBV5-1	CASSSDVGQPQHF
once	TRBJ2-1	TRBV29-1	CSVTTGGLGYNEQFF
NA	TRBJ1-2	TRBV7-2	CASSDPGQGYGYTF
few	TRBJ1-2	TRBV18	CASSPGRDYGYTF
NA	TRBJ1-2	TRBV5-4	CASSLDGTDGYTF
NA	TRBJ1-1	TRBV7-2	CASSSGVRNTEAFF
NA	TRBJ2-3	TRBV6-4	CASTLRAGPGTDTQYF